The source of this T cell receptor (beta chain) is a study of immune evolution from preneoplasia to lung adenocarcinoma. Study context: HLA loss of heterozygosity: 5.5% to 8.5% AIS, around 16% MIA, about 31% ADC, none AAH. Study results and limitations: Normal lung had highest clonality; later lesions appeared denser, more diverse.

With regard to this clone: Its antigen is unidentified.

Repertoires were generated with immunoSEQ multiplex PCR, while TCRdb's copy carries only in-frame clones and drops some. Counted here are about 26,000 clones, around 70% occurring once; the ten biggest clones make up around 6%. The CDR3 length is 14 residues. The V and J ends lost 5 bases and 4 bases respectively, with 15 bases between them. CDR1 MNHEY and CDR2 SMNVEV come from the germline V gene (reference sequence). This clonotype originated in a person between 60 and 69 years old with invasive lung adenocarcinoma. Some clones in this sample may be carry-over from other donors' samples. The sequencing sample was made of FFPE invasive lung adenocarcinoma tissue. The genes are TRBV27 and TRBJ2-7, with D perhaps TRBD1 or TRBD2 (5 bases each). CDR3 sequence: CASSQIPGHYEQYF. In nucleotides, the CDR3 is TGTGCCAGCAGTCAAATCCCGGGGCATTACGAGCAGTACTTC.